These 21 T cell receptor beta chains share one sample of origin, sequenced in a study of blood T cell repertoires in COVID-19. TCRdb's table, derived via immunoSEQ multiplex PCR, lists solely in-frame clones and lacks some. Of fewer than 200,000 clones in the sample, roughly 78% were seen once. Sequencing was done on a sample of peripheral blood. The origin of the receptors is a man aged 65 to 79 with active or convalescent COVID-19.

The chain has TRBV3-1 (or the pseudogene TRBV3-2) and TRBJ2-5; 10 bases are shared with TRBD2. The CDR3 sequence is 13 residues long. Germline V gene lookup returns CDR1 LGHDT and CDR2 YNNKEL (reference sequence). V was pared by 7 bases and J by 5 bases, with 4 bases of the junction left unmatched. CDR3 residues: CASTGTSVETQYF. The CDR3 nucleotides read TGTGCCAGCACCGGGACTAGCGTTGAGACCCAGTACTTC.

The chain recombines TRBV6-5 with TRBJ1-2, with a possible D match to TRBD1 (5 bases). Germline lookup yields CDR1 MNHEY and CDR2 SVGAGI. V lost 0 bases to trimming and J lost 8 bases, with 13 bases between them. The CDR3 spans 14 residues. The CDR3 sequence: CASSYSRGLRGYTF. The CDR3 region has the DNA TGTGCCAGCAGTTACTCGAGGGGACTAAGGGGCTACACCTTC.

The V call is TRBV7-2, the J call TRBJ2-1; TRBD1 matches at 8 bases. The trim removed 5 bases at V and 7 bases at J, leaving 7 bases unmatched. Germline V gene sequence: CDR1 SGHTA, CDR2 FQGNSA. This CDR3 contains 14 residues. DNA for the CDR3: TGTGCCAGCAGCAGGGGTAGGACAGGGAATGAGCAGTTCTTC. Encoded protein: CASSRGRTGNEQFF. Drawing the rest from reference TRBV7-2 and TRBJ2-1, the complete variable domain is GAGVSQSPSNKVTEKGKDVELRCDPISGHTALYWYRQSLGQGLEFLIYFQGNSAPDKSGLPSDRFSAERTGGSVSTLTIQRTQQEDSAVYLCASSRGRTGNEQFFGPGTRLTVL.

The J gene is TRBJ1-2, the V gene TRBV29-1; D possibly corresponds to TRBD1 (5 bases). V was clipped by 5 bases and J by 7 bases, with 11 bases between them. The CDR3 spans 11 residues. Germline assignment: CDR1 SQVTM and CDR2 ANQGSEA. CDR3 nucleotides: TGCAGCGTTTTCCGGGGGTCTGGCTACACCTTC. Amino acid sequence: CSVFRGSGYTF.

The V gene is TRBV29-1, the J gene TRBJ1-1; D gene ambiguous. This CDR3 has 14 residues. The germline V and J ends were trimmed by 1 base and 1 base, with 10 bases remaining between them. Germline CDR1 SQVTM, CDR2 ANQGSEA. Written as DNA, the CDR3 is TGCAGCGTTGAAGCGATACGAGGGAACACTGAAGCTTTCTTT. Protein product: CSVEAIRGNTEAFF.

The CDR3 reads CASSRSGTANLYTF. The CDR3 nucleotides read TGCGCCAGCAGCCGCTCCGGGACAGCGAACCTCTACACCTTC. This chain links TRBV5-1 with TRBJ1-2; 7 positions match TRBD1. CDR1 is SGHRS, CDR2 YFSETQ, per germline. This CDR3 contains 14 residues. V lost 4 bases and J lost 10; bases outside the gene matches: 13.

CDR3 in DNA: TGTGCCAGCTCATCTAGCGGGCTACCCTACGAGCAGTACTTC. It yields the protein CASSSSGLPYEQYF. This chain joins TRBV18 and TRBJ2-7; 8 nucleotides align to TRBD2. There are 14 residues in the CDR3. J was trimmed by 2 bases and V by 5 bases; bases with no gene match: 5. Germline loops: CDR1 KGHSH, CDR2 LQKENI.

In DNA, the CDR3 is TGTGCCTGGAGGGGCACCGGGACTAGCGGGGGCATGGGGCAGTTCTTC. Residues: CAWRGTGTSGGMGQFF. The rearrangement uses TRBV30 and TRBJ2-1; 14 nucleotides agree with TRBD2. There are 16 residues in the CDR3. Trimming at V came to 3 bases and at J to 12 bases, leaving 13 bases not matched to a gene. Germline V lookup: CDR1 GTSNPN, CDR2 SVGIG (reference sequence).

This chain uses TRBV2 with TRBJ1-4, with D uncertain. CDR1 SNHLY and CDR2 FYNNEI come from the germline V gene. Trimming cost V 2 bases and J 8 bases, with 12 bases left between them. The CDR3 length is 14 residues. The CDR3 sequence: CASSEWNRREKLFF. CDR3 nucleotide sequence: TGTGCCAGCAGTGAATGGAATCGGAGGGAAAAACTGTTTTTT.

The chain is built from TRBV7-2 and TRBJ1-2; 9 bases align to TRBD1. Germline V gene data show CDR1 as SGHTA and CDR2 as FQGNSA. This CDR3 comprises 13 residues. The J segment lost 7 bases and the V segment lost 5 bases, leaving 5 bases of the junction unmatched. The CDR3 DNA sequence: TGTGCCAGCAGCGAAACAGGGGGCTTTGGCTACACCTTC. Amino acids: CASSETGGFGYTF.

This chain uses TRBV7-9 with TRBJ1-2; 7 positions match TRBD1. The CDR3 consists of 13 residues. Germline V gives CDR1 SEHNR, CDR2 FQNEAQ (reference sequence). The trim removed 3 bases at V and 4 bases at J, leaving 2 bases unmatched. CDR3: CASSFGTAYGYTF. DNA of the CDR3: TGTGCCAGCAGCTTTGGGACAGCCTATGGCTACACCTTC.

The chain carries TRBV2 and TRBJ2-2; 10 bases align to TRBD1. CDR3 size: 16 residues. V lost 7 bases and J lost 6; bases outside the gene matches: 11. Germline values: CDR1 SNHLY, CDR2 FYNNEI. The CDR3 spells CASKISDRGMPGELFF. DNA of the CDR3: TGTGCCAGCAAAATTTCGGACAGGGGGATGCCCGGGGAGCTGTTTTTT.

The chain is built from TRBV5-1 and TRBJ2-1; TRBD2 agrees at 10 bases. The CDR3 length is 19 residues. J was trimmed by 0 bases and V by 2 bases; bases with no gene match: 11. Germline V gives CDR1 SGHRS, CDR2 YFSETQ. The CDR3 loop reads CASSLQGSKREGSYNEQFF. The CDR3 DNA is TGCGCCAGCAGCTTACAGGGATCAAAGCGGGAGGGCTCCTACAATGAGCAGTTCTTC.

This chain joins TRBV7-5 and TRBJ2-7; the D call in the table, TRBD1, was not verified against the DNA. TRBV7-5 is flagged as a pseudogene. This CDR3 contains 15 residues. The CDR3 reads CARSPGQGEVYEQYF. The CDR3 coding sequence is TGTGCCAGAAGCCCCGGACAGGGGGAGGTCTACGAGCAGTACTTC.

The J gene is TRBJ1-6, the V gene TRBV7-2, with 7 bases aligning to TRBD1. Germline V gives CDR1 SGHTA, CDR2 FQGNSA. J lost 6 bases, V lost 5 bases, and 13 bases had no gene match. The CDR3 is 17 residues long. The CDR3 loop reads CASSLQGGSLLNSPLHF. CDR3 in DNA: TGTGCCAGCAGCCTCCAGGGGGGTTCTCTCCTTAATTCACCCCTCCACTTT.

V usage is TRBV5-1 and J usage is TRBJ2-1, with TRBD2 matching over 11 bases. Germline loops: CDR1 SGHRS, CDR2 YFSETQ. There are 15 residues in the CDR3. V was clipped by 0 bases and J by 8 bases; unmatched bases: 4. The CDR3 DNA is TGCGCCAGCAGCTTGGGGCTAGCGGGGGGCCATGAGCAGTTCTTC. It is translated as CASSLGLAGGHEQFF. Full variable domain (remainder filled in from reference TRBV5-1 and TRBJ2-1): KAGVTQTPRYLIKTRGQQVTLSCSPISGHRSVSWYQQTPGQGLQFLFEYFSETQRNKGNFPGRFSGRQFSNSRSEMNVSTLELGDSALYLCASSLGLAGGHEQFFGPGTRLTVL.

V and J are TRBV3-1 (or the pseudogene TRBV3-2) and TRBJ1-6, with D perhaps TRBD1 (5 bases). CDR1 and CDR2 (germline): LGHDT, YNNKEL (reference sequence). The CDR3 consists of 12 residues. V lost 2 bases, J lost 11 bases, and 7 bases lay in between. The CDR3 nucleotides are TGTGCCAGCAGCCAAAGACAGCCACCCCTCCACTTT. Protein product: CASSQRQPPLHF.

The chain links TRBV7-2 to TRBJ2-7; D remains ambiguous. The CDR3 loop spans 15 amino acids. The V gene's germline CDR1 is SGHTA and CDR2 FQGNSA. The V and J ends lost 4 bases and 0 bases respectively, with 13 bases between them. CDR3 sequence (DNA): TGTGCCAGCAGCTCGAGACACTCGATCTCCTACGAGCAGTACTTC. Translated, it gives CASSSRHSISYEQYF.

This chain uses TRBV5-1 with TRBJ2-3, with TRBD2 matching over 8 bases. J gave up 2 bases and V 9 bases, and 8 bases lay outside the gene matches. The V gene's germline CDR1 is SGHRS and CDR2 YFSETQ. This CDR3 has 14 amino acids. The CDR3 is CATGAGAYTDTQYF. CDR3 sequence (DNA): TGCGCCACCGGAGCGGGGGCCTACACAGATACGCAGTATTTT.

Regarding this clone: Additional DNA sequences in this sample encode the identical CDR3. This sequence joins TRBV6-4 and TRBJ1-1; no clear D gene. V lost 5 bases to trimming and J lost 0 bases, with 7 bases between them. The CDR3 spans 13 residues. CDR1 is MRHNA, CDR2 SNTAGT, per germline. The CDR3 region has the DNA TGTGCCAGCAGTCGGGGTGTGAACACTGAAGCTTTCTTT. This gives the protein CASSRGVNTEAFF.

The chain uses TRBV30 and TRBJ1-1; a weak D match, TRBD1 (5 bases). V lost 2 bases to trimming and J lost 5 bases, with 12 bases between them. CDR3 length equals 13 residues. Germline assignment: CDR1 GTSNPN and CDR2 SVGIG (reference sequence). CDR3: CAWSKGLETEAFF. The CDR3 nucleotides are TGTGCCTGGAGTAAGGGGCTTGAAACTGAAGCTTTCTTT.